The source of this T cell receptor beta chain is a study of shared T cell receptors in the human thymus. Clones were sequenced by immunoSEQ multiplex PCR, and TCRdb holds only the in-frame ones, with some missing. The profile shows just under 550,000 clones, 70% to 80% of them singletons. CDR1 is MDHEN and CDR2 is SYDVKM in the germline V gene. V was pared by 10 bases and J by 3 bases, with 7 bases of the junction left unmatched. CDR3 length equals 13 residues. The sample also formed part of further work on human thymus T cells. As that study records: Donation was from healthy Finnish infants who were having corrective surgery that addressed congenital heart defects. Thymus was obtained from resections taken during corrective heart surgery. What appeared biased in thymic and blood repertoires was the usage of V and J genes. Thymic repertoires from unrelated individuals overlapped highly, related research reported.

The sequence derives from a boy in the first two years of life with a congenital heart defect. Sample: thymocytes. This chain uses TRBV28 with TRBJ2-7, with 9 bases fitting TRBD1. The CDR3 DNA reads as TGTGCCACCTGCCGGGGACAGGGCTACGAGCAGTACTTC. It encodes CATCRGQGYEQYF. Together with reference TRBV28 and TRBJ2-7, the CDR3 gives the full variable domain: DVKVTQSSRYLVKRTGEKVFLECVQDMDHENMFWYRQDPGLGLRLIYFSYDVKMKEKGDIPEGYSVSREKKERFSLILESASTNQTSMYLCATCRGQGYEQYFGPGTRLTVT.